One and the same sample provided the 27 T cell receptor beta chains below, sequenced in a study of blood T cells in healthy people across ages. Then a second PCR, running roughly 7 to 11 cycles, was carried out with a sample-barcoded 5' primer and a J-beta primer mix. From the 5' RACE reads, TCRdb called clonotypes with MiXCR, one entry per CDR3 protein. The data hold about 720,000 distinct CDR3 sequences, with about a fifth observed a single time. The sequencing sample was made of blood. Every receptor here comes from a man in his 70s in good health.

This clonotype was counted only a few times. The CDR3 sequence is CASSLAFESRRNEQFF. The DNA for the CDR3 is TGTGCCAGCAGCTTGGCTTTCGAGAGTAGACGCAATGAGCAGTTCTTC. The chain is built from TRBV7-9 and TRBJ2-5; no definite D call. The end of the DNA aligns better with TRBJ2-1, so the J call may be wrong. In germline, CDR1 is SEHNR, CDR2 FQNEAQ (reference sequence). The CDR3 extends over 16 amino acids.

CDR3 in DNA: TGTGCCTGGAAGGGTAGCGAGGACACCGGGGAGCTGTTTTTT. Encoded protein: CAWKGSEDTGELFF. The V and J genes are TRBV30 and TRBJ2-2; D might be TRBD2 (5 bases). The V gene lost 4 bases and the J gene lost 3 bases, with 12 bases spanning the gap. The CDR3 runs to 14 residues. Per germline, CDR1 GTSNPN and CDR2 SVGIG (reference sequence).

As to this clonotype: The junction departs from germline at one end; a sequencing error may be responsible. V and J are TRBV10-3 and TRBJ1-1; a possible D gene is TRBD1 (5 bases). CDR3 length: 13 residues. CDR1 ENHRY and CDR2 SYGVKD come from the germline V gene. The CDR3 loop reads CAVSRDGATEAFF. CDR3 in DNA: TGTGCCGTCAGCAGGGATGGGGCCACTGAAGCTTTCTTT.

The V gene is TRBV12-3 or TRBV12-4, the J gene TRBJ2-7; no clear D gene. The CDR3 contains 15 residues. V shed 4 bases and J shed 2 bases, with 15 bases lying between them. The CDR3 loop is CASSWGFRATYEQYF. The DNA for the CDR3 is TGTGCCAGCAGTTGGGGTTTTCGAGCTACCTACGAGCAGTACTTC.

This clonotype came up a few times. In DNA, the CDR3 is TGTGCCAGCAGTTGGCGGGAGACCCACAATGAGCAGTTCTTC. Translating it yields CASSWRETHNEQFF. The chain combines TRBV12-3 or TRBV12-4 with TRBJ2-1; 7 bases fit TRBD2. V was pared by 4 bases and J by 5 bases, with 5 bases of the junction left unmatched. The CDR3 sequence is 14 residues long.

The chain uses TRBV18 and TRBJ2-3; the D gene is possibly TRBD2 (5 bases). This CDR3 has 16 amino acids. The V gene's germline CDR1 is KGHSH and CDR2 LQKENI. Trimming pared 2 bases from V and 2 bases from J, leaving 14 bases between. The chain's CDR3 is CASSPSSFGVTDTQYF. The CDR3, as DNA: TGTGCCAGCTCACCATCCAGTTTCGGGGTCACAGATACGCAGTATTTT.

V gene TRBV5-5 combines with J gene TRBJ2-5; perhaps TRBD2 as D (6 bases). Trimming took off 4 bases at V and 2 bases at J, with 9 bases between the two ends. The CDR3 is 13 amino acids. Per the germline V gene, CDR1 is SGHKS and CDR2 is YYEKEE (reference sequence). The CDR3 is CASSLANQETQYF. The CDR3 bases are TGTGCCAGCAGCCTAGCGAATCAAGAGACCCAGTACTTC.

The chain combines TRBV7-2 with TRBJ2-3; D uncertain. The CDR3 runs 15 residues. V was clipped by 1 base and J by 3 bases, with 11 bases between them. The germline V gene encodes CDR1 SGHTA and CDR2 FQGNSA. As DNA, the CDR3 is TGTGCCAGCAGCTTAGTAGTTGGGTGGACAGATACGCAGTATTTT. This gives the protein CASSLVVGWTDTQYF.

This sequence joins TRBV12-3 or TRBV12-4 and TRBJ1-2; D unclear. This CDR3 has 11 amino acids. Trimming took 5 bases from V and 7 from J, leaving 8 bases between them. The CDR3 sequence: CASSTRSGYTF. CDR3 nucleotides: TGTGCCAGCAGTACCCGGTCTGGCTACACCTTC.

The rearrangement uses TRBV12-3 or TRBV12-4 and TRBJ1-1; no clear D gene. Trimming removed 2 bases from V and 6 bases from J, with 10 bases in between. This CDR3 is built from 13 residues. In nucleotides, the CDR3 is TGTGCCAGCAGTTTACGGCGGGTTTCTGAAGCTTTCTTT. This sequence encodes CASSLRRVSEAFF.

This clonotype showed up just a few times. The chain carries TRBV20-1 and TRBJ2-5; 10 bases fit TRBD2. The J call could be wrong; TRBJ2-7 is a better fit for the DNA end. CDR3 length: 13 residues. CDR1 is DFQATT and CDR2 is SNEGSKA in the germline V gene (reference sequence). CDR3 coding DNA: TGCAGTGCTAGTCTAGCGGGAGTGGTCGAGCAGTACGTC. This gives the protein CSASLAGVVEQYV.

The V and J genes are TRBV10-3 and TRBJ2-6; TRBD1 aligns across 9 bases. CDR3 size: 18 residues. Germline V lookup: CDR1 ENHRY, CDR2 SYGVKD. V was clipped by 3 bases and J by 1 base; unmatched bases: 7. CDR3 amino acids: CAISELGQGISGANVLTF. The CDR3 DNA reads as TGTGCCATCAGTGAATTGGGACAGGGCATATCTGGGGCCAACGTCCTGACTTTC.

Here the CDR3 DNA reads TGTGCCACCAGTGATCCCGAAGGACAGGGCGGAGAGACCCAGTACTTC. Its translation is CATSDPEGQGGETQYF. This chain uses TRBV24-1 with TRBJ2-5, with 8 bases matching TRBD1. The CDR3 contains 16 residues. Trimming cost V 3 bases and J 4 bases; bases outside gene matches: 9. Germline V gives CDR1 KGHDR, CDR2 SFDVKD.

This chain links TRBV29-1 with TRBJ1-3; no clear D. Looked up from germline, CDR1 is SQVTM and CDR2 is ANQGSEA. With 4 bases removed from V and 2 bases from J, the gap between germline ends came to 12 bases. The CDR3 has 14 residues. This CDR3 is CSVGSLGTGNTIYF. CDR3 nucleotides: TGCAGCGTTGGAAGCCTGGGAACTGGAAACACCATATATTTT.

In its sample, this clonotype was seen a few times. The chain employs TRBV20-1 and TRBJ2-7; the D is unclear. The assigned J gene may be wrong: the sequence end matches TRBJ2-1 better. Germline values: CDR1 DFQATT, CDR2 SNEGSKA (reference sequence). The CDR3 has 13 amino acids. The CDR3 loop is CSARPASYNEQFF. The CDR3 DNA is TGCAGTGCTCGTCCCGCATCCTACAATGAGCAGTTCTTC.

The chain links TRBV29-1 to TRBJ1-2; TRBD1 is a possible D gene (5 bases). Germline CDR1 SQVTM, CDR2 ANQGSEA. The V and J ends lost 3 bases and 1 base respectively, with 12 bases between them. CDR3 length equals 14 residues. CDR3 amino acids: CSVEGRGVNYGYTF. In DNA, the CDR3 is TGCAGCGTTGAGGGACGGGGGGTTAACTATGGCTACACCTTC.

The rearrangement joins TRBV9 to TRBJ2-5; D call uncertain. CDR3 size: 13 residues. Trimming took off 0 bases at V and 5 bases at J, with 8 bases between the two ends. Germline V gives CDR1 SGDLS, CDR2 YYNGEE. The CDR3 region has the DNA TGTGCCAGCAGCGTAGGAAGGTTGGAGACCCAGTACTTC. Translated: CASSVGRLETQYF.

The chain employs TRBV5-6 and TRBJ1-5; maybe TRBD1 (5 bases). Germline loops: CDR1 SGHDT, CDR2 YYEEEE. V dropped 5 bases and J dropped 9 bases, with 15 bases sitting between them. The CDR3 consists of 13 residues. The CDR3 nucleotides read TGTGCCAGCAGGCGGGGGGGTCGAGGGCCCCAGCATTTT. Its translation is CASRRGGRGPQHF.

In nucleotides, the CDR3 is TGCAGTGCTAGATTGGCAGCTCTCACCGGGGAGCTGTTTTTT. This encodes CSARLAALTGELFF. The J gene is TRBJ2-2, the V gene TRBV20-1; no reliable D call. V dropped 2 bases and J dropped 4 bases, with 11 bases sitting between them. Germline V gene sequence: CDR1 DFQATT, CDR2 SNEGSKA (reference sequence). The CDR3 covers 14 residues.

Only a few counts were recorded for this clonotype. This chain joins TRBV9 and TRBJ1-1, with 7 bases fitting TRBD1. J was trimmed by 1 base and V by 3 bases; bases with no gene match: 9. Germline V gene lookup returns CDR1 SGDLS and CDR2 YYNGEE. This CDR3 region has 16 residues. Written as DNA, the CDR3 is TGTGCCAGCAGCGGAAGACAGGGAGTAGGGAACACTGAAGCTTTCTTT. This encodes CASSGRQGVGNTEAFF.

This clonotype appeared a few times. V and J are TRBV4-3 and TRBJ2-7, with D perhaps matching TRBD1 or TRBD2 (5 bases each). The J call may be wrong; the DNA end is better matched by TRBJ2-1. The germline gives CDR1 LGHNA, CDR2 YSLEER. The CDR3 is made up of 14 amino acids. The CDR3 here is CASSQDPRESEQFF. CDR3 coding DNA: TGCGCCAGCAGCCAAGACCCCAGGGAGAGTGAGCAGTTCTTC.

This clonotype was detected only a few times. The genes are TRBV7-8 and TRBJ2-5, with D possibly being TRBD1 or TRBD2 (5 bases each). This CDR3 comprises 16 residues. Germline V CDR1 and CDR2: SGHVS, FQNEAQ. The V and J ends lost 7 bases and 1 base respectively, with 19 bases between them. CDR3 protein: CASILRTGQLQETQYF. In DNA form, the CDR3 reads TGTGCCAGCATCCTCCGGACGGGGCAGCTCCAAGAGACCCAGTACTTC.

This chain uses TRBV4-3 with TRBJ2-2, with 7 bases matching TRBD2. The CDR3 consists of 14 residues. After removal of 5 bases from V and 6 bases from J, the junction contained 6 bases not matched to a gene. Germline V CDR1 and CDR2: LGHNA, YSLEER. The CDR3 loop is CASSAGLSSGELFF. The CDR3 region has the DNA TGCGCCAGCAGCGCGGGACTATCTTCCGGGGAGCTGTTTTTT.

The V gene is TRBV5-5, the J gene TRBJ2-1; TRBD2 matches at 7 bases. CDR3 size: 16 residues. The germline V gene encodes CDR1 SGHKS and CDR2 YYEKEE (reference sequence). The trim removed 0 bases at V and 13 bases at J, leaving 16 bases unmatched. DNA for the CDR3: TGTGCCAGCAGCTTGGTCGCAGCGGGAAGCTTCCCACCACAGTTCTTC. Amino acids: CASSLVAAGSFPPQFF. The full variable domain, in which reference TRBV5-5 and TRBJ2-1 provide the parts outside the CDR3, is DAGVTQSPTHLIKTRGQQVTLRCSPISGHKSVSWYQQVLGQGPQFIFQYYEKEERGRGNFPDRFSARQFPNYSSELNVNALLLGDSALYLCASSLVAAGSFPPQFFGPGTRLTVL.

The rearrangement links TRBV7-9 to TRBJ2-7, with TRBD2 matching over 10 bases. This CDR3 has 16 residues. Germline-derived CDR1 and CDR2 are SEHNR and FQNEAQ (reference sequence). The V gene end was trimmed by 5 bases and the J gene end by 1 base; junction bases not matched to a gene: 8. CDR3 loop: CASSRPASGGSYEQYF. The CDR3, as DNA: TGTGCCAGCAGCCGACCCGCTAGCGGGGGATCCTACGAGCAGTACTTC.

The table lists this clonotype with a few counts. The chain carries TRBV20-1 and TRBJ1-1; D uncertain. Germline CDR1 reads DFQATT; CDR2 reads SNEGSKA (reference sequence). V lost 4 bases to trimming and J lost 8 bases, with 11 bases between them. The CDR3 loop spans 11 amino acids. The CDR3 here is CSATPGLEAFF. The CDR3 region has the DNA TGCAGTGCTACCCCTGGGCTGGAAGCTTTCTTT.

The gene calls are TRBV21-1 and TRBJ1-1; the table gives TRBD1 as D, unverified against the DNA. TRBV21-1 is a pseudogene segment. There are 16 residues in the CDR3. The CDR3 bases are TGTGCCAGCAGCAACCGGAAACGACAGTTTTGGCTAGCAGCTTTCTTT. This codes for CASSNRKRQFWLAAFF.